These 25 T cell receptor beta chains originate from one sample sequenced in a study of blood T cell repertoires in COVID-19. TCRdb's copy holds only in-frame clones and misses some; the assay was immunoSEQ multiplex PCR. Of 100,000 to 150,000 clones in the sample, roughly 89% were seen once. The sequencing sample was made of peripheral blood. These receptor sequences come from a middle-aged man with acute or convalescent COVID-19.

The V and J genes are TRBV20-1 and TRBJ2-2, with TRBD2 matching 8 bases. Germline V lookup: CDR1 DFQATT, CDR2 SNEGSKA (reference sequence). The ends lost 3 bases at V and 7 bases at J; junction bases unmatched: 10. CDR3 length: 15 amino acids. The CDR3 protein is CSASPGGPGGGELFF. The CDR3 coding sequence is TGCAGTGCTAGTCCGGGGGGGCCTGGAGGCGGGGAGCTGTTTTTT.

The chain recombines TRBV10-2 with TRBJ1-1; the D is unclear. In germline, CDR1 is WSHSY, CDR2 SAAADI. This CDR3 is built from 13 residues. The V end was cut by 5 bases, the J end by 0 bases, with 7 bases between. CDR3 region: CASSKIVNTEAFF. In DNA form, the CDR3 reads TGCGCCAGCAGTAAGATAGTGAACACTGAAGCTTTCTTT.

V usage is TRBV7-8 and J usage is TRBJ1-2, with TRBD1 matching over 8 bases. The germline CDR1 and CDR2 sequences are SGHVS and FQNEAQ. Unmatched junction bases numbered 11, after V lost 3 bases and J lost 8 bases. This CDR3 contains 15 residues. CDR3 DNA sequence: TGTGCCAGCAGCTTTGCTGCTCCACAGGGGGAAGGCTACACCTTC. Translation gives CASSFAAPQGEGYTF.

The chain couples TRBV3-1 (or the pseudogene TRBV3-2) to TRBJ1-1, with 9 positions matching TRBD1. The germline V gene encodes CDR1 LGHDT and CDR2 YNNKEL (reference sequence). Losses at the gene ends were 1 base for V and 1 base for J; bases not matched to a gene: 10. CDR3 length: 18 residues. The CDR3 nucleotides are TGTGCCAGCAGCCAAGCGGGACAGGGCGGCCTCCAGAACACTGAAGCTTTCTTT. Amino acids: CASSQAGQGGLQNTEAFF.

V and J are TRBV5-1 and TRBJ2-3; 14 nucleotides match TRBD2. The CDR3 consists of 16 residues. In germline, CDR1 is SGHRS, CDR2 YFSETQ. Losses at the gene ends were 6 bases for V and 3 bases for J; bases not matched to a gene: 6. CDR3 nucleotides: TGCGCCAGCAAAACGGGACTAGCGGGAGCAACAGATACGCAGTATTTT. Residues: CASKTGLAGATDTQYF.

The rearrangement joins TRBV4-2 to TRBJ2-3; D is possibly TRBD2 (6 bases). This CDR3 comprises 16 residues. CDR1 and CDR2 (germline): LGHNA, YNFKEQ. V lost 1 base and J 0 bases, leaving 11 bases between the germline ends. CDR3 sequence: CASSQVQRVSTDTQYF. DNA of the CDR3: TGTGCCAGCAGCCAAGTTCAGCGGGTTAGCACAGATACGCAGTATTTT.

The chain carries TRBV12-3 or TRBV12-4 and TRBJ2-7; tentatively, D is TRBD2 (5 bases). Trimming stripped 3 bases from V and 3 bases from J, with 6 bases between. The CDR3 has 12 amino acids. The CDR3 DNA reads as TGTGCCAGCAGTTTTGAGGGCTACGAGCAGTACTTC. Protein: CASSFEGYEQYF.

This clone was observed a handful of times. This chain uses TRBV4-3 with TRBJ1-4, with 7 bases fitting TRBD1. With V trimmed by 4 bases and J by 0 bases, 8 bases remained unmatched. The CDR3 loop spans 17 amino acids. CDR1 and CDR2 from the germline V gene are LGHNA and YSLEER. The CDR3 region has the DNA TGCGCCAGCAGCCCCGGGACAGCGAGATCAACTAATGAAAAACTGTTTTTT. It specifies CASSPGTARSTNEKLFF.

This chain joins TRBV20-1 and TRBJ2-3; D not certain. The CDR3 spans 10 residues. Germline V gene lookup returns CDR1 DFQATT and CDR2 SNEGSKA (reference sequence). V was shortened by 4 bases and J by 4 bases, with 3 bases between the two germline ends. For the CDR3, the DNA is TGCAGTGCTACGGCAGATACGCAGTATTTT. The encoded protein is CSATADTQYF.

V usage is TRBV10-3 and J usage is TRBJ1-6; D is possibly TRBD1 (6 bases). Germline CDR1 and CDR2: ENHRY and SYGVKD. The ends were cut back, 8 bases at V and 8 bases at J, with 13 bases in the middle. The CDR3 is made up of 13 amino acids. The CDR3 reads CAIRNRVDSPLHF. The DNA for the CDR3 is TGTGCCATCCGTAACAGGGTGGATTCACCCCTCCACTTT.

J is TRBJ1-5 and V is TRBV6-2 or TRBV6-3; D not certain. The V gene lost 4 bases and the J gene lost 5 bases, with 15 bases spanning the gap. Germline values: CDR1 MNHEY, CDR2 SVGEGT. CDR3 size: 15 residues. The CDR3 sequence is CASSSSLSVYQPQHF. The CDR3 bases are TGTGCCAGCAGTTCCTCACTGAGCGTTTATCAGCCCCAGCATTTT.

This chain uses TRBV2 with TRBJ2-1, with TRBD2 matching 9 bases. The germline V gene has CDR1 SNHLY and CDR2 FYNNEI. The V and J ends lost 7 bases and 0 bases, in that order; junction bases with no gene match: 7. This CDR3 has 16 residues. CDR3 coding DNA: TGTGCCAGCATCAAGCGGGGGGCGAGCTCCTACAATGAGCAGTTCTTC. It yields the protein CASIKRGASSYNEQFF. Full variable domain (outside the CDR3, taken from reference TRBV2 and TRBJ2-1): EPEVTQTPSHQVTQMGQEVILRCVPISNHLYFYWYRQILGQKVEFLVSFYNNEISEKSEIFDDQFSVERPDGSNFTLKIRSTKLEDSAMYFCASIKRGASSYNEQFFGPGTRLTVL.

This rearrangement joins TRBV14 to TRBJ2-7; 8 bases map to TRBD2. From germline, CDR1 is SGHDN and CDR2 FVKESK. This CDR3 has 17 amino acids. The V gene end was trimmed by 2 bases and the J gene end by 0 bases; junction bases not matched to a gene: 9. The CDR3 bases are TGTGCCAGCAGCCAACGAAAACTAGCGGAAGTCTCCTACGAGCAGTACTTC. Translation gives CASSQRKLAEVSYEQYF.

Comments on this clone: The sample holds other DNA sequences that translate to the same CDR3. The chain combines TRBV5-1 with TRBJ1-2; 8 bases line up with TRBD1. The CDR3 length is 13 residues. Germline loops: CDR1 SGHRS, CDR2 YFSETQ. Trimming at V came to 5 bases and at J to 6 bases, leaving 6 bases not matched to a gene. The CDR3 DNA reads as TGCGCCAGCAGTCCAGACAGGGGCCATGGCTACACCTTC. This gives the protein CASSPDRGHGYTF.

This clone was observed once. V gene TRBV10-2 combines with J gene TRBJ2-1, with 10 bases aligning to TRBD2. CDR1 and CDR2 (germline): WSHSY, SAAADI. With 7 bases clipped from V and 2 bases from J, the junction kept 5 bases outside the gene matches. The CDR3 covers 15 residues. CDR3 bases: TGCGCCAGCATCGAGGGACTAGCGCCCTACAATGAGCAGTTCTTC. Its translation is CASIEGLAPYNEQFF.

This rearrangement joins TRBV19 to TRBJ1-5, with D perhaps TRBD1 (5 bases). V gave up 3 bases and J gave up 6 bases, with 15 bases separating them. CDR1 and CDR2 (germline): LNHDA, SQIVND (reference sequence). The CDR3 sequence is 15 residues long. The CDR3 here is CASSMVTGSAQPQHF. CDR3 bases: TGTGCCAGTAGTATGGTCACAGGCTCGGCTCAGCCCCAGCATTTT.

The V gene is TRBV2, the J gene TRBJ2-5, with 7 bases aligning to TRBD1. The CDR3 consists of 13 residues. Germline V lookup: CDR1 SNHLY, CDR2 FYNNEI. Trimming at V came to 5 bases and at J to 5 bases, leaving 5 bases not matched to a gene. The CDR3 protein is CASSYRGLETQYF. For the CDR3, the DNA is TGTGCCAGCAGTTACAGGGGTCTGGAGACCCAGTACTTC.

The chain's CDR3 is CASSSTGDTGELFF. As DNA, the CDR3 is TGCGCCAGCAGCTCGACGGGTGACACCGGGGAGCTGTTTTTT. V usage is TRBV5-1 and J usage is TRBJ2-2; D unclear. Germline values: CDR1 SGHRS, CDR2 YFSETQ. CDR3 length: 14 amino acids. The V end lost 3 bases, the J end lost 3 bases, and 9 bases lay between the germline ends.

The CDR3, as DNA: TGCGCCAGCAGCCAAGATAACGGACTGGATAGGTTTTTT. Its protein is CASSQDNGLDRFF. The rearrangement links TRBV4-1 to TRBJ1-4, with D unresolved. Germline CDR1 and CDR2: MGHRA and YSYEKL. With 0 bases removed from V and 16 bases from J, the gap between germline ends came to 15 bases. The CDR3 consists of 13 residues.

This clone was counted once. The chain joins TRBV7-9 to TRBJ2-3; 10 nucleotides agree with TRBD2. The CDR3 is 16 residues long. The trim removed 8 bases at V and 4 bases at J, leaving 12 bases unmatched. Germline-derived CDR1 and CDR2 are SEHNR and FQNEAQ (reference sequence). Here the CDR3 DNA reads TGTGCCAGCCAGCTCGGGGGGCTAGCGGGAGCAGATACGCAGTATTTT. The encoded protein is CASQLGGLAGADTQYF. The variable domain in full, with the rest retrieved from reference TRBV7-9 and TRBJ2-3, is DTGVSQNPRHKITKRGQNVTFRCDPISEHNRLYWYRQTLGQGPEFLTYFQNEAQLEKSRLLSDRFSAERPKGSFSTLEIQRTEQGDSAMYLCASQLGGLAGADTQYFGPGTRLTVL.

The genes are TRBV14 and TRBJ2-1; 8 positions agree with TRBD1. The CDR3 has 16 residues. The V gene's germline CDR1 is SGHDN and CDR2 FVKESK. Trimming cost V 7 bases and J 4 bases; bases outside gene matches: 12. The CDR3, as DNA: TGTGCCAGCACCTCGGGCAGGGGGCCCCTATACAATGAGCAGTTCTTC. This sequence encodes CASTSGRGPLYNEQFF.

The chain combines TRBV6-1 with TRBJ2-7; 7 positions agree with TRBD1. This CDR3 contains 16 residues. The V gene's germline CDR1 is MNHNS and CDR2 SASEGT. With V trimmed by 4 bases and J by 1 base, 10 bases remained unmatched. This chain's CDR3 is CASSGYRGPGSYEQYF. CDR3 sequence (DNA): TGTGCCAGCAGTGGCTACAGGGGCCCCGGGTCCTACGAGCAGTACTTC.

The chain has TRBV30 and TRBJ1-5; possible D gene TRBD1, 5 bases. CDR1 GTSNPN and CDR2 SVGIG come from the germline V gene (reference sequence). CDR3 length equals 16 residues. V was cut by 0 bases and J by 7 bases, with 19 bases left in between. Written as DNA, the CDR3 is TGTGCCTGGAGTGTACGATATGGCAGGGCCGAGCAGCCCCAGCATTTT. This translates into CAWSVRYGRAEQPQHF.

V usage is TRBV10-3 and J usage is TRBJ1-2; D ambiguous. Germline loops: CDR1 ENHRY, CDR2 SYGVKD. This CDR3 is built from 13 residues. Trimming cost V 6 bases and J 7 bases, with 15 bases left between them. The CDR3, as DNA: TGTGCCATCAGGCTCGCGGGTAGCGGTGGCTACACCTTC. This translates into CAIRLAGSGGYTF.

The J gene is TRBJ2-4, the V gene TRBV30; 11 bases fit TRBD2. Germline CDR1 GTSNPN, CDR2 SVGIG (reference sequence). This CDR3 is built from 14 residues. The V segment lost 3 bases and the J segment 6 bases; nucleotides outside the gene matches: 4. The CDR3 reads CAWRPGTSGNIQYF. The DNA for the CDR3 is TGTGCCTGGAGGCCAGGGACTAGCGGAAACATTCAGTACTTC. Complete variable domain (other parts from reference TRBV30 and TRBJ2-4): SQTIHQWPATLVQPVGSPLSLECTVEGTSNPNLYWYRQAAGRGLQLLFYSVGIGQISSEVPQNLSASRPQDRQFILSSKKLLLSDSGFYLCAWRPGTSGNIQYFGAGTRLSVL.